This T cell receptor (beta chain) comes out of a study of blood T cell repertoires in COVID-19. Contact with a PCR-confirmed or clinician-diagnosed COVID-19 case occurred within 2 weeks of entry. V was pared by 0 bases and J by 5 bases, with 12 bases of the junction left unmatched. This CDR3 spans 17 amino acids. The germline CDR1 and CDR2 sequences are SEHNR and FQNEAQ (reference sequence). Sequencing was performed with immunoSEQ multiplex PCR; in TCRdb, only in-frame clones are kept and a portion is missing. In the table there are around 320,000 clones, approximately 90% of which are singletons. The sample comprised PBMCs or T cells enriched from blood (not recorded which). The chain recombines TRBV7-9 with TRBJ1-1; 7 bases map to TRBD1. The origin of this receptor is a woman in her twenties or thirties who had been exposed to COVID-19. The CDR3 loop is CASSLAGGAKRATEAFF. CDR3 bases: TGTGCCAGCAGCTTAGCAGGGGGCGCAAAAAGGGCGACTGAAGCTTTCTTT.